The rows below give T cell receptor beta chains drawn from one sample of a study of identical twins. TCRdb reprocessed the 5' RACE reads via MiXCR and lists one record per CDR3 protein. The sample lists about 790,000 distinct CDR3 sequences, 18% occurring once. The same data also went into a second study, on T cells expressing NK-cell markers.

Sequences were obtained from PBMCs. The receptors were sampled from a woman aged 18 to 35 in good health. CDR3s include the opening cysteine and the closing phenylalanine or tryptophan. D genes are given only for firm matches. Clone size, where shown, is once, few, many, or a class for clones that have expanded.

d_gene | j_gene | abundance | v_gene | CDR3nt | CDR3aa
- | TRBJ2-5 | - | TRBV12-3/TRBV12-4 | TGTGCCAGCAGACCTGGAGGGGGCAAAGAGACCCAGTACTTC | CASRPGGGKETQYF
TRBD2 | TRBJ2-7 | - | TRBV6-1 | TGTGCCAGCAGTACGGGAGGAGGAGTATACGAGCAGTACTTC | CASSTGGGVYEQYF
- | TRBJ2-7 | many | TRBV20-1 | TGCAGTGCTAGGAGGGAGTCCTACGAGCAGTACTTC | CSARRESYEQYF
TRBD2 | TRBJ2-3 | few | TRBV10-3 | TGTGCCATCTCGAGCGGGGACCGCACAGATACGCAGTATTTT | CAISSGDRTDTQYF
- | TRBJ2-7 | few | TRBV12-3/TRBV12-4 | TGTGCCAGCAGTTTAATCATGGGTCGGGGAGAGCAGTACTTC | CASSLIMGRGEQYF
- | TRBJ2-2 | - | TRBV12-5 | TGTGCTAGTGCATTGTCTACCGGGGTGCTGTTTTTT | CASALSTGVLFF
- | TRBJ2-1 | - | TRBV20-1 | TGCAGTGCAGATGGACCCAGGGACTATGAGCAGTTCTTC | CSADGPRDYEQFF
- | TRBJ1-5 | - | TRBV20-1 | TGCAGTGCTACGGAGAGATCCAATCAGCCCCAGCATTTT | CSATERSNQPQHF
- | TRBJ1-6 | - | TRBV12-3/TRBV12-4 | TGTGCCAGCAGTTTATTCAGGGTACAATCACCCCTCCACTTT | CASSLFRVQSPLHF
- | TRBJ1-1 | many | TRBV2 | TGTGCCAGCAGTGAAGGGAGGGCTGGCACTGAAGCTTTCTTT | CASSEGRAGTEAFF